The TCR beta chain described here comes from a study of molecular identifiers for immune sequencing clone quantification. TCRdb reprocessed the PCR reads with MiXCR, giving one entry per CDR3 protein. This table holds about half a million distinct CDR3 sequences, roughly a fifth found once. This clonotype has a count of ten or more. The CDR3 consists of 14 residues. The germline CDR1 and CDR2 sequences are SSHAT and FNYEAQ (reference sequence). V was trimmed by 3 bases and J by 2 bases, leaving 11 bases between them. The TCR comes from a human donor in good health. Some libraries in this study had Jurkat cell RNA spiked in. Material: naive CD8+ T cells from blood, with Jurkat cell RNA spiked in. The subset denotes: FACS-sorted CD8+CD4-CCR7+CD45RA+ naive T cells. This chain connects TRBV7-7 to TRBJ2-7, with D maybe TRBD2 (5 bases). The CDR3 loop is CASSFSGEAYEQYF. The CDR3 DNA sequence: TGTGCCAGCAGCTTCTCCGGGGAAGCCTACGAGCAGTACTTC.